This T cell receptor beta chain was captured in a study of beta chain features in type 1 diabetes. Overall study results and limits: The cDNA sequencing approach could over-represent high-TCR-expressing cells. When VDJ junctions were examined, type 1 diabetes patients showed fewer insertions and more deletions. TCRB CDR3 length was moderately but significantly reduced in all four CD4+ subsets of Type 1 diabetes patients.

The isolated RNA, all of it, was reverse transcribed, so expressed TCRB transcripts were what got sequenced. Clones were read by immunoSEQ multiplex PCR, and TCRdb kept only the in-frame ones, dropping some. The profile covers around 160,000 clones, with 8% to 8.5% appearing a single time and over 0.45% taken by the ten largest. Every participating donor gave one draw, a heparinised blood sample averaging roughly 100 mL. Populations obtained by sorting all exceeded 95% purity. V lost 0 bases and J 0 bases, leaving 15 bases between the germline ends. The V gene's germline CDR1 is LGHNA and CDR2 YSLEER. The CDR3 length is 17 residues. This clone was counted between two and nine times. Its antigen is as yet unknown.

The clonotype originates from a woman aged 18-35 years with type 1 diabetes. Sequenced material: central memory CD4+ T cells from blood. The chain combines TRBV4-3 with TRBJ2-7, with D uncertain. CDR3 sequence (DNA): TGCGCCAGCAGCCAAGATTACCAGGCGATAAGCTCCTACGAGCAGTACTTC. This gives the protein CASSQDYQAISSYEQYF.